This paragraph covers one T cell receptor (beta chain) sequence. Antigen: not known. The data were taken from a study of cytomegalovirus exposure and HLA in healthy donors. Study observations and caveats: CMV antigen specificity was confirmed in vitro for three CMV-associated chains.

Trimming took 0 bases from V and 6 from J, leaving 6 bases between them. The CDR3 sequence is 11 residues long. Per the germline V gene, CDR1 is DFQATT and CDR2 is SNEGSKA (reference sequence). Assay used: immunoSEQ multiplex PCR; TCRdb lists only in-frame clones, some missing. The top ten hold more than 1.1% of the sample, which has 150,000 to 200,000 clones, about 83% seen once. Sequences were obtained from PBMCs. This TCR was sampled from a woman aged 18-29 years in good health and CMV-seronegative. This chain connects TRBV20-1 to TRBJ2-7; D remains unclear. For the CDR3, the DNA is TGCAGTGCTAGAGATATGAGCGAGCAGTACTTC. It codes for CSARDMSEQYF.